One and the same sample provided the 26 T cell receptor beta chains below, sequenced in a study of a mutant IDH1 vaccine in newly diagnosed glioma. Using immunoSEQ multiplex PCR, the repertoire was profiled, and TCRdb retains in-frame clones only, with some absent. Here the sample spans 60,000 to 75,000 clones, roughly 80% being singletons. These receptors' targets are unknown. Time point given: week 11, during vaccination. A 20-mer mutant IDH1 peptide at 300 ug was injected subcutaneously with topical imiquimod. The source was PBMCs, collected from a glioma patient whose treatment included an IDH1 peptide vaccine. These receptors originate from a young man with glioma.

This CDR3 reads CASSPQARTGGYEQYF. In DNA form, the CDR3 reads TGTGCCAGTAGTCCCCAAGCAAGGACAGGGGGCTACGAGCAGTACTTC. This chain uses TRBV19 with TRBJ2-7, with 10 bases lining up with TRBD1. This CDR3 comprises 16 residues. The germline V gene has CDR1 LNHDA and CDR2 SQIVND (reference sequence). The ends lost 5 bases at V and 3 bases at J; junction bases unmatched: 10.

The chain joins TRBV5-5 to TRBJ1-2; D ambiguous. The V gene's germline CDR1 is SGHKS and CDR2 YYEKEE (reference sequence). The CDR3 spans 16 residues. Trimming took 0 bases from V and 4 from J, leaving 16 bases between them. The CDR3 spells CASSLGYSGDFYGYTF. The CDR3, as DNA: TGTGCCAGCAGCTTGGGTTATTCAGGAGATTTCTATGGCTACACCTTC.

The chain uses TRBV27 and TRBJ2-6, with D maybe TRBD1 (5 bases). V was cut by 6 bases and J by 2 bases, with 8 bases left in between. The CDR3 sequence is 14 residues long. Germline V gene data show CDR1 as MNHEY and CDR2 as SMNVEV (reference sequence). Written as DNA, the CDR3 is TGTGCCAGCAGCCAGGGAACTGGGGCCAACGTCCTGACTTTC. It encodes CASSQGTGANVLTF.

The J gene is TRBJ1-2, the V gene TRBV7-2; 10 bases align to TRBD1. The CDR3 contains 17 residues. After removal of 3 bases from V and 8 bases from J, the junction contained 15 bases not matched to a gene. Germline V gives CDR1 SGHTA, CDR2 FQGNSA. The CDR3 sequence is CASSLLIRDRGAGGYTF. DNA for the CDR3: TGTGCCAGCAGCTTGCTAATCCGGGACAGGGGCGCAGGGGGCTACACCTTC.

CDR3 bases: TGTGCCAGCAGAAGAGGGAAACAGCCCCAGCATTTT. Translating gives CASRRGKQPQHF. This chain links TRBV28 with TRBJ1-5; D not certain. V shed 6 bases and J shed 7 bases, with 10 bases lying between them. CDR3 length equals 12 residues. CDR1 is MDHEN and CDR2 is SYDVKM in the germline V gene.

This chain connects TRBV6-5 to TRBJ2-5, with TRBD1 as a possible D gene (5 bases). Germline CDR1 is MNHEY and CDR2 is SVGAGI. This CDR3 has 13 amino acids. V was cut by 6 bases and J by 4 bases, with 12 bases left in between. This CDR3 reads CASSRRDRETQYF. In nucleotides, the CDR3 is TGTGCCAGCAGCCGCAGGGATAGAGAGACCCAGTACTTC.

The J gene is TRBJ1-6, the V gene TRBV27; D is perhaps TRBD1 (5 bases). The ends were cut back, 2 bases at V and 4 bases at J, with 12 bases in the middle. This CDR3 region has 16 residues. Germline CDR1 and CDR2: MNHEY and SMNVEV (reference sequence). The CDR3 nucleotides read TGTGCCAGCAGTTTAGGTCGCGGGGGTTATAATTCACCCCTCCACTTT. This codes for CASSLGRGGYNSPLHF.

The CDR3 region is CASSINRVTYEQYF. The CDR3 DNA follows: TGTGCCAGCAGCATCAACAGGGTGACCTACGAGCAGTACTTC. V and J are TRBV7-2 and TRBJ2-7; weak D call: TRBD1 (6 bases). The germline CDR1 and CDR2 sequences are SGHTA and FQGNSA. Trimming stripped 5 bases from V and 2 bases from J, with 13 bases between. This CDR3 has 14 residues.

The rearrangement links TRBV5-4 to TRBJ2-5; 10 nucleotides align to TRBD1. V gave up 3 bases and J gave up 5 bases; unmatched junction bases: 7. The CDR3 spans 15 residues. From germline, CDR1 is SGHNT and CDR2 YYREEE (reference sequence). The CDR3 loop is CASSSGQGSAETQYF. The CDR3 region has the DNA TGTGCCAGCAGCTCGGGACAGGGGAGCGCCGAGACCCAGTACTTC.

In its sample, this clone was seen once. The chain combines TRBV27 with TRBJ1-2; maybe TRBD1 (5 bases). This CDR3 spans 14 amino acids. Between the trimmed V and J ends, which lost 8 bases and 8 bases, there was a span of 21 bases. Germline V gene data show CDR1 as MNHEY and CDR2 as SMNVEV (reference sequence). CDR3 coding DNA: TGTGCCAGCCGATTGTCCCCCCTGGGGGGGGGCTACACCTTC. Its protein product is CASRLSPLGGGYTF.

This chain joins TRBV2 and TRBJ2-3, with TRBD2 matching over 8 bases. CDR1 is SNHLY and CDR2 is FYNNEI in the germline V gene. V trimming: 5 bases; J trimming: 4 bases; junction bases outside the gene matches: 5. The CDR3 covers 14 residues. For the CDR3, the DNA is TGTGCCAGCAGTTCCGGGACTAGATCAGATACGCAGTATTTT. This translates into CASSSGTRSDTQYF.

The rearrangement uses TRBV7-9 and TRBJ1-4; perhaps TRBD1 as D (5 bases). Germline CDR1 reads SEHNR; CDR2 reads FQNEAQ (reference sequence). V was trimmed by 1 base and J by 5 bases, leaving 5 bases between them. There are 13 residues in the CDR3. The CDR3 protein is CASSLGGNEKLFF. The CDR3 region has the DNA TGTGCCAGCAGCTTAGGGGGCAATGAAAAACTGTTTTTT.

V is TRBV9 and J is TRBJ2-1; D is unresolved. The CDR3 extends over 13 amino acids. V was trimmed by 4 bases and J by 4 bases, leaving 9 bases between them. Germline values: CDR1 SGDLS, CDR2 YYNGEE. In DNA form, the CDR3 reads TGTGCCAGCAGCACAAGGATATACAATGAGCAGTTCTTC. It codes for CASSTRIYNEQFF.

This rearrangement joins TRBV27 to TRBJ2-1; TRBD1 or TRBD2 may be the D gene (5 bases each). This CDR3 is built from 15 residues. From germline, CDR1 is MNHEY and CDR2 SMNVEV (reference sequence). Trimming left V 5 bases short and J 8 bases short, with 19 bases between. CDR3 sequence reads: CASSVRDAGLDEQFF. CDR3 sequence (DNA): TGTGCCAGCAGTGTTCGGGACGCGGGTTTGGATGAGCAGTTCTTC.

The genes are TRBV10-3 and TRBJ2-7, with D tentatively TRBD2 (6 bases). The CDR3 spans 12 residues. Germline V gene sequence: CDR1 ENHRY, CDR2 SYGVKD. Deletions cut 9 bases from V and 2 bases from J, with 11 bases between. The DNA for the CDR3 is TGTGCCATTTCCAGGGAGGCCTACGAGCAGTACTTC. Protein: CAISREAYEQYF.

CDR3: CAWSQREGYTF. DNA of the CDR3: TGTGCCTGGAGCCAGAGAGAGGGCTACACCTTC. V and J are TRBV30 and TRBJ1-2; the D is unclear. This CDR3 contains 11 residues. The V gene's germline CDR1 is GTSNPN and CDR2 SVGIG (reference sequence). Trimming shortened V by 3 bases and J by 8 bases, and 10 bases separated the two germline ends.

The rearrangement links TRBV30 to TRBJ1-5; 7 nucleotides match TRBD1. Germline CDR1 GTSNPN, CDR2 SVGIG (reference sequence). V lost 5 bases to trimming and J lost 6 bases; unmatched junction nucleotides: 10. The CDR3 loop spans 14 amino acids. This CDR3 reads CAWARDRGSQPQHF. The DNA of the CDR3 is TGTGCCTGGGCCCGGGACAGAGGCAGTCAGCCCCAGCATTTT.

The CDR3 loop is CASSLRRGGTDTQYF. CDR3 DNA sequence: TGTGCCAGCAGTTTAAGGCGGGGGGGCACAGATACGCAGTATTTT. The chain uses TRBV27 and TRBJ2-3, with 8 bases identical to TRBD2. The CDR3 length is 15 residues. V was clipped by 2 bases and J by 1 base; unmatched bases: 2. The germline V gene has CDR1 MNHEY and CDR2 SMNVEV (reference sequence).

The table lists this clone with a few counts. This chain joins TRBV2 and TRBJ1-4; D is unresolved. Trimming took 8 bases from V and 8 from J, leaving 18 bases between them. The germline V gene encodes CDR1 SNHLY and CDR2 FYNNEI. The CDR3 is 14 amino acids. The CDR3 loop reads CASFSGELGEKLFF. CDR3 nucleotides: TGTGCCAGCTTTTCCGGGGAGCTGGGGGAAAAACTGTTTTTT.

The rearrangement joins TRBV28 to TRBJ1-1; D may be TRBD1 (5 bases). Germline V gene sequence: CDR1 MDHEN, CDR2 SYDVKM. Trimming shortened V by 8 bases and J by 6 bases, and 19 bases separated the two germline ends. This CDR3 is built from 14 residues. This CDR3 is CASHRSGRRPEAFF. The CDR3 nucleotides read TGTGCCAGCCATCGGTCAGGGAGACGGCCTGAAGCTTTCTTT.

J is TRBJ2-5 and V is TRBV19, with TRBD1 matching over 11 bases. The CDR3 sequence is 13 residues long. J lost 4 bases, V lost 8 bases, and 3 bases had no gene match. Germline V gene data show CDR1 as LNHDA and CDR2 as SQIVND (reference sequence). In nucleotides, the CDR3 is TGTGCCAGTGGACAGGGGGCCTTAGAGACCCAGTACTTC. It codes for CASGQGALETQYF.

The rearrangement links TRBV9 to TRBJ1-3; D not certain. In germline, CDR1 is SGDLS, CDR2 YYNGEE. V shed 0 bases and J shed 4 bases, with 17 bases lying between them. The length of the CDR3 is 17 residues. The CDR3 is CASSVVPVFSSGNTIYF. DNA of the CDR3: TGTGCCAGCAGCGTAGTTCCGGTGTTTAGTTCAGGAAACACCATATATTTT.

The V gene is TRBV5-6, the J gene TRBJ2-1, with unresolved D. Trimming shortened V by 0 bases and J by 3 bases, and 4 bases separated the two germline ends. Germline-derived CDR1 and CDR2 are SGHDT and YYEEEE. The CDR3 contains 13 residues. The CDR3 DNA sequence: TGTGCCAGCAGCTTGGGTCACTACAATGAGCAGTTCTTC. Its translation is CASSLGHYNEQFF.

Here the CDR3 reads CASSEAGTGGFYGYTF. The CDR3 coding sequence is TGTGCCAGCAGTGAAGCCGGGACAGGGGGTTTCTATGGCTACACCTTC. The chain links TRBV6-1 to TRBJ1-2; 11 nucleotides line up with TRBD1. Unmatched junction bases numbered 4, after V lost 0 bases and J lost 4 bases. The CDR3 is 16 amino acids. CDR1 and CDR2 from the germline V gene are MNHNS and SASEGT.

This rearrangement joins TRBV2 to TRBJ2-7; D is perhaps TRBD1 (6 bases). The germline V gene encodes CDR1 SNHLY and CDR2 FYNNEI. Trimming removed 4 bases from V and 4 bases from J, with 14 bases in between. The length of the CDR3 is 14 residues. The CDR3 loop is CASSVAGASYEQYF. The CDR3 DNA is TGTGCCAGCAGTGTCGCAGGGGCTTCTTACGAGCAGTACTTC.

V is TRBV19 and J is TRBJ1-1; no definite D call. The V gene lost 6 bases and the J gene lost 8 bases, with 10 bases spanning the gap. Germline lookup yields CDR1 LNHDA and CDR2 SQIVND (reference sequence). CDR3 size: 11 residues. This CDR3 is CASRGIAEAFF. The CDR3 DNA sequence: TGTGCCAGTAGGGGGATAGCCGAAGCTTTCTTT.